Listed here are 25 T cell receptor beta chains from one sample, sequenced in a study of cytomegalovirus exposure and HLA in healthy donors. The PCR made use of 60 Vbeta and 13 Jbeta primers. Sequencing was performed with immunoSEQ multiplex PCR; in TCRdb, only in-frame clones are kept and a portion is missing. The data hold almost 95,000 clones, with roughly three fifths observed a single time. Sequenced sample: PBMCs. These receptors were collected from a young man in good health and CMV-seronegative.

The chain is built from TRBV5-6 and TRBJ2-3, with 10 bases matching TRBD1. The CDR3 runs 15 residues. The trim removed 2 bases at V and 1 base at J, leaving 1 base unmatched. Germline V gene sequence: CDR1 SGHDT, CDR2 YYEEEE. The CDR3 protein is CASSFGTGGTDTQYF. Written as DNA, the CDR3 is TGTGCCAGCAGCTTCGGGACAGGGGGCACAGATACGCAGTATTTT.

In its sample, this clone was seen once. CDR3 sequence: CAWSAGLASGNTIYF. CDR3 coding DNA: TGTGCCTGGAGTGCGGGACTCGCCTCAGGAAACACCATATATTTT. The chain combines TRBV30 with TRBJ1-3; D perhaps matches TRBD1 (5 bases). The germline V and J ends were trimmed by 1 base and 4 bases, with 14 bases remaining between them. Germline CDR1 reads GTSNPN; CDR2 reads SVGIG (reference sequence). The CDR3 sequence is 15 residues long.

In DNA form, the CDR3 reads TGCGCCAGCAGCCAAGGATTTCTAGCGGGAGGCCTCTCCTACAATGAGCAGTTCTTC. This gives the protein CASSQGFLAGGLSYNEQFF. The J gene is TRBJ2-1, the V gene TRBV4-1; 11 bases match TRBD2. The CDR3 sequence is 19 residues long. Germline V gene sequence: CDR1 MGHRA, CDR2 YSYEKL. V lost 1 base, J lost 0 bases, and 8 bases stayed unmatched.

The gene calls are TRBV9 and TRBJ2-2; D perhaps matches TRBD2 (5 bases). The CDR3 is 15 amino acids. Germline CDR1 SGDLS, CDR2 YYNGEE. V was pared by 3 bases and J by 7 bases, with 16 bases between. The CDR3 coding sequence is TGTGCCAGCAGCGCCCAAAGGGAGTGGGGCGGGGAGCTGTTTTTT. It yields the protein CASSAQREWGGELFF.

The rearrangement uses TRBV25-1 and TRBJ1-2, with TRBD1 identical over 8 bases. Germline-derived CDR1 and CDR2 are MGHDK and SYGVNS. The V and J ends lost 8 bases and 6 bases, in that order; junction bases with no gene match: 2. The CDR3 consists of 11 residues. The CDR3 sequence is CASDRGDGYTF. The CDR3 bases are TGTGCCAGCGACAGGGGCGATGGCTACACCTTC.

This clone was counted between two and nine times. V usage is TRBV7-3 and J usage is TRBJ2-3; 14 bases are shared with TRBD2. CDR3 length: 16 amino acids. The germline V gene encodes CDR1 SGHTA and CDR2 FQGTGA. V was clipped by 4 bases and J by 5 bases; unmatched bases: 5. For the CDR3, the DNA is TGTGCCAGCAGCTCTCGGACTAGCGGGGGGTTAGATACGCAGTATTTT. This translates into CASSSRTSGGLDTQYF.

V is TRBV19 and J is TRBJ1-1; the D is unclear. V was clipped by 6 bases and J by 3 bases, with 11 bases between them. The V gene's germline CDR1 is LNHDA and CDR2 SQIVND (reference sequence). There are 13 residues in the CDR3. The CDR3 nucleotides read TGTGCCAGTAGCTGGGGAGTGGACACTGAAGCTTTCTTT. Protein sequence: CASSWGVDTEAFF.

J is TRBJ1-2 and V is TRBV19; D gene uncertain. CDR3 length: 13 residues. V dropped 3 bases and J dropped 4 bases, with 9 bases sitting between them. CDR1 LNHDA and CDR2 SQIVND come from the germline V gene (reference sequence). The CDR3 nucleotides read TGTGCCAGTAGTATGCGGACTCTCTATGGCTACACCTTC. Its translation: CASSMRTLYGYTF.

The V and J genes are TRBV18 and TRBJ2-5, with D tentatively TRBD2 (5 bases). The germline gives CDR1 KGHSH, CDR2 LQKENI. The CDR3 totals 13 residues. V lost 6 bases and J lost 4, with 12 bases in between. CDR3 loop: CASSPAALETQYF. The CDR3 coding sequence is TGTGCCAGCTCTCCAGCGGCCCTAGAGACCCAGTACTTC.

The J gene is TRBJ2-1, the V gene TRBV5-8; TRBD1 matches 7 bases. The CDR3 spans 13 residues. J lost 1 base, V lost 9 bases, and 4 bases had no gene match. The germline CDR1 and CDR2 sequences are SGHTS and YDEGEE. Written as DNA, the CDR3 is TGTGCCACAAACAGGGGTTCCTACAATGAGCAGTTCTTC. It is translated as CATNRGSYNEQFF. Supplemented by reference TRBV5-8 and TRBJ2-1, the full variable domain reads EAGVTQSPTHLIKTRGQQATLRCSPISGHTSVYWYQQALGLGLQFLLWYDEGEERNRGNFPPRFSGRQFPNYSSELNVNALELEDSALYLCATNRGSYNEQFFGPGTRLTVL.

This clone has just a few counts. The chain links TRBV2 to TRBJ2-2; no clear D. Germline V lookup: CDR1 SNHLY, CDR2 FYNNEI. Between the trimmed V and J ends, which lost 7 bases and 6 bases, there was a span of 9 bases. The CDR3 has 12 residues. CDR3 nucleotides: TGTGCCAGCAAAGAAGAGGCCGGGGAGCTGTTTTTT. Encoded protein: CASKEEAGELFF.

The genes are TRBV27 and TRBJ1-5; 8 bases are a match to TRBD1. V dropped 5 bases and J dropped 9; count of bases not matched to a gene: 12. The V gene's germline CDR1 is MNHEY and CDR2 SMNVEV (reference sequence). CDR3 size: 15 residues. CDR3 residues: CASSQSGGGVGPQHF. The DNA for the CDR3 is TGTGCCAGCAGTCAATCAGGGGGCGGGGTAGGGCCCCAGCATTTT.

This rearrangement joins TRBV28 to TRBJ2-4, with 8 bases aligning to TRBD2. CDR3 size: 15 residues. CDR1 and CDR2 (germline): MDHEN, SYDVKM. The V and J ends lost 8 bases and 4 bases, in that order; junction bases with no gene match: 10. CDR3 sequence: CASSRAGEGKNIQYF. The CDR3 coding sequence is TGTGCCAGCTCCAGAGCGGGAGAGGGGAAAAACATTCAGTACTTC.

The chain couples TRBV27 to TRBJ1-6; 7 nucleotides match TRBD1. This CDR3 has 15 amino acids. Per the germline V gene, CDR1 is MNHEY and CDR2 is SMNVEV (reference sequence). Trimming took 3 bases from V and 7 from J; bases not matched to a gene: 6. The CDR3 sequence is CASSLEGARNSPLHF. CDR3 bases: TGTGCCAGCAGTTTGGAGGGGGCGAGGAATTCACCCCTCCACTTT.

The chain employs TRBV6-4 and TRBJ2-3, with D possibly being TRBD1 (7 bases). Per germline, CDR1 MRHNA and CDR2 SNTAGT. There are 14 residues in the CDR3. The V end lost 2 bases, the J end lost 4 bases, and 10 bases lay between the germline ends. CDR3 nucleotides: TGTGCCAGCAGTGACCAGGGGGAGGCAGATACGCAGTATTTT. Translated, it gives CASSDQGEADTQYF.

The V and J genes are TRBV27 and TRBJ2-7, with D tentatively TRBD2 (5 bases). There are 15 residues in the CDR3. V dropped 2 bases and J dropped 3 bases, with 14 bases sitting between them. The germline V gene has CDR1 MNHEY and CDR2 SMNVEV (reference sequence). Here the CDR3 reads CASSLVLGRSYEQYF. Here the CDR3 DNA reads TGTGCCAGCAGTTTAGTACTAGGTCGGAGCTACGAGCAGTACTTC.

The chain links TRBV11-2 to TRBJ2-5; 13 bases are a match to TRBD2. Germline V gene lookup returns CDR1 SGHAT and CDR2 FQNNGV. The CDR3 extends over 18 amino acids. Trimming removed 1 base from V and 6 bases from J; junction bases left unmatched: 11. The DNA of the CDR3 is TGTGCCAGCAGCTTAGGAAGACTAGCGGGAGGAATTGGAAAGACCCAGTACTTC. Translated: CASSLGRLAGGIGKTQYF.

V gene TRBV6-1 combines with J gene TRBJ1-2, with D possibly being TRBD1 (6 bases). Trimming took 4 bases from V and 13 from J, leaving 25 bases between them. Germline values: CDR1 MNHNS, CDR2 SASEGT. The length of the CDR3 is 15 residues. CDR3 nucleotides: TGTGCCAGCAGTGGGTTTTATTCGGACAGCCTGGCGGGCACCTTC. Translated, it gives CASSGFYSDSLAGTF.

The genes are TRBV15 and TRBJ1-4, with no clear D. V lost 1 base and J 3 bases, leaving 9 bases between the germline ends. The CDR3 is made up of 15 amino acids. Germline CDR1 is LNHNV and CDR2 is YYDKDF (reference sequence). In nucleotides, the CDR3 is TGTGCCACCAGCAGAGCCGGCAGGCCTAATGAAAAACTGTTTTTT. As protein: CATSRAGRPNEKLFF.

This clone was counted between two and nine times. The chain joins TRBV2 to TRBJ2-3, with 10 bases matching TRBD1. CDR1 and CDR2 from the germline V gene are SNHLY and FYNNEI. This CDR3 has 13 residues. V dropped 8 bases and J dropped 3; count of bases not matched to a gene: 2. The CDR3 coding sequence is TGTGCCAGCGGGACAGGGGAGACAGATACGCAGTATTTT. Protein product: CASGTGETDTQYF.

The CDR3 nucleotides read TGTGCCAGCAGCGTAGTCGGCGGTAACTATGGCTACACCTTC. Translated: CASSVVGGNYGYTF. The chain is built from TRBV9 and TRBJ1-2, with no clear D. Germline assignment: CDR1 SGDLS and CDR2 YYNGEE. This CDR3 region has 14 residues. V shed 0 bases and J shed 1 base, with 7 bases lying between them.

This rearrangement joins TRBV7-9 to TRBJ2-7; 10 bases match TRBD1. Germline V gene sequence: CDR1 SEHNR, CDR2 FQNEAQ (reference sequence). With 4 bases clipped from V and 0 bases from J, the junction kept 6 bases outside the gene matches. CDR3 length equals 16 residues. The CDR3 DNA reads TGTGCCAGCAGCTCCCCGACAGGGGGCGCCTCCTACGAGCAGTACTTC. Residues: CASSSPTGGASYEQYF.

The chain uses TRBV9 and TRBJ1-1; D uncertain. With 0 bases removed from V and 5 bases from J, the gap between germline ends came to 11 bases. Germline V gives CDR1 SGDLS, CDR2 YYNGEE. CDR3 length equals 14 residues. In nucleotides, the CDR3 is TGTGCCAGCAGCGTAGCTCAGGCACGGACTGAAGCTTTCTTT. It encodes CASSVAQARTEAFF.

The J gene is TRBJ1-2, the V gene TRBV29-1; a weak D match, TRBD1 (6 bases). Per the germline V gene, CDR1 is SQVTM and CDR2 is ANQGSEA. The CDR3 has 15 amino acids. The V end was cut by 4 bases, the J end by 7 bases, with 22 bases between. For the CDR3, the DNA is TGCAGCGTTGTCGGCAGGGACATCGGCGCTTCTGGCTACACCTTC. Translated, it gives CSVVGRDIGASGYTF.

This clone showed up just a few times. The chain links TRBV6-1 to TRBJ2-7, with D unresolved. V was trimmed by 7 bases and J by 4 bases, leaving 11 bases between them. Per the germline V gene, CDR1 is MNHNS and CDR2 is SASEGT. The CDR3 is 12 residues long. CDR3 sequence: CASTPRGYEQYF. The CDR3 nucleotides are TGTGCCAGCACCCCTCGCGGATACGAGCAGTACTTC.